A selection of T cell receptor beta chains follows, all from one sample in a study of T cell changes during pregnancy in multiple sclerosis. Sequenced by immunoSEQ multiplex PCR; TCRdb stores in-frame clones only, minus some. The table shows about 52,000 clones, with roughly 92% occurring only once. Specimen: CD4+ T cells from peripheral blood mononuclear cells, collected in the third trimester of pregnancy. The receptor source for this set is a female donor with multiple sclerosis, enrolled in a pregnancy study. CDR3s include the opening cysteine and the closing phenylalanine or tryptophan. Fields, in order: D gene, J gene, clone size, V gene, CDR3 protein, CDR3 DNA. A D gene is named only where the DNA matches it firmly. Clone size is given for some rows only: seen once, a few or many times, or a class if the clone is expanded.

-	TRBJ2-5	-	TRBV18	CASSPLGGQETQYF	TGTGCCAGCTCCCCTCTCGGGGGCCAAGAGACCCAGTACTTC
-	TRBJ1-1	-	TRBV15	CATSRDPQGITEAFF	TGTGCCACCAGCAGAGATCCGCAGGGGATCACTGAAGCTTTCTTT
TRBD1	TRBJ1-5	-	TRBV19	CASRKNDRVSNQPQHF	TGTGCCAGTAGGAAAAACGACAGGGTTAGCAATCAGCCCCAGCATTTT
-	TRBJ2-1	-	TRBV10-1	CASSESDFHEQFF	TGCGCCAGCAGTGAGTCGGACTTCCATGAGCAGTTCTTC
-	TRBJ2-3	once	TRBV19	CASSSGGRSPGTAISGTQYF	TGTGCCAGTAGTTCCGGGGGAAGGAGCCCCGGGACGGCCATCAGTGGTACGCAGTATTTT
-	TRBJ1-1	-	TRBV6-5	CASRRTDNTEAFF	TGTGCCAGCAGAAGGACAGACAACACTGAAGCTTTCTTT
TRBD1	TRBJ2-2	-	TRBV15	CATSRTAIGTANTGELFF	TGTGCCACCAGCAGAACCGCCATCGGGACAGCGAACACCGGGGAGCTGTTTTTT
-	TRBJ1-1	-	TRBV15	CATSRGSGQRANTEAFF	TGTGCCACCAGCAGAGGTTCGGGACAAAGGGCGAACACTGAAGCTTTCTTT
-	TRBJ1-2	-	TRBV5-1	CASSFTTEALANYGYTF	TGCGCCAGCAGCTTCACCACGGAGGCCCTAGCTAACTATGGCTACACCTTC
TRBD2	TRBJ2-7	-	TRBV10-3	CAISDPRASGRRSYEQYF	TGTGCCATCAGTGACCCGAGGGCTAGCGGGAGAAGGTCCTACGAGCAGTACTTC
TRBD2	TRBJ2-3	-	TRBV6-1	CASSTSGASTDTQYF	TGTGCCAGCAGTACTAGCGGCGCTAGCACAGATACGCAGTATTTT
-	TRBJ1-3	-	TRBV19	CASSLTGTHSGNTIYF	TGTGCCAGTAGTCTAACCGGGACACACTCTGGAAACACCATATATTTT
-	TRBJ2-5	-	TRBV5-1	CASSTGKETQYF	TGCGCCAGCAGCACAGGGAAAGAGACCCAGTACTTC
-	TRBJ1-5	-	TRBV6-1	CASSEGIRGIVQPQHF	TGTGCCAGCAGTGAAGGTATCAGAGGGATAGTTCAGCCCCAGCATTTT
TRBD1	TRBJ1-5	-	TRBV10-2	CASTGQGNQPQHF	TGCGCCAGCACCGGACAGGGCAATCAGCCCCAGCATTTT
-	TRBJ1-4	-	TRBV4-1	CASSLNRATNEKLFF	TGCGCCAGCAGCCTAAACAGGGCAACTAATGAAAAACTGTTTTTT
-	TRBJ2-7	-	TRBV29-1	CSVGIGSGSYEQYF	TGCAGCGTTGGGATCGGGAGTGGCTCCTACGAGCAGTACTTC
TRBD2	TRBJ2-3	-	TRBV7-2	CAGSLAGGTDTQYF	TGTGCCGGATCCTTAGCGGGGGGGACAGATACGCAGTATTTT
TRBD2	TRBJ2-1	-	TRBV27	CASSVRLAGVGNEQFF	TGTGCCAGCAGTGTAAGACTAGCGGGAGTAGGGAATGAGCAGTTCTTC
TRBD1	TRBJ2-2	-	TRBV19	CASGDRGLTGELFF	TGTGCCAGCGGGGACAGGGGGCTCACCGGGGAGCTGTTTTTT
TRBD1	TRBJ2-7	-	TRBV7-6	CASSLRTGVEEQYF	TGTGCCAGCAGCTTGCGGACAGGGGTGGAGGAGCAGTACTTC
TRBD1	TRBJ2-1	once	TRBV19	CASKHGTAAYNEQFF	TGTGCCAGTAAGCACGGGACAGCTGCCTACAATGAGCAGTTCTTC
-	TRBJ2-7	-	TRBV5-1	CASSGGTFAYEQYF	TGCGCCAGCAGCGGAGGGACCTTTGCCTACGAGCAGTACTTC
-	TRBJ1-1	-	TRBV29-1	CSVDGAGESTEAFF	TGCAGCGTTGACGGGGCAGGGGAGAGTACTGAAGCTTTCTTT
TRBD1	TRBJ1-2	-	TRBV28	CASSFPTTGGLPYGYTF	TGTGCCAGCAGTTTCCCCACGACAGGGGGCCTCCCCTATGGCTACACCTTC
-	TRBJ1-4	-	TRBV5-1	CASSLLNPSNEKLFF	TGCGCCAGCAGCCTACTGAATCCCTCGAATGAAAAACTGTTTTTT
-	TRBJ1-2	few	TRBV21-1	CASSLRTGKPYGYTF	TGTGCCAGCAGCTTACGGACAGGGAAGCCCTATGGCTACACCTTC
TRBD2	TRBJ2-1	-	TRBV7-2	CASSLTGLADNEQFF	TGTGCCAGCAGCTTAACCGGACTAGCGGACAATGAGCAGTTCTTC
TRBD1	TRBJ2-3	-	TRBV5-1	CASSLGQGGGTDTQYF	TGCGCCAGCAGCTTAGGACAGGGAGGTGGCACAGATACGCAGTATTTT
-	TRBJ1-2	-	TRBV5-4	CASSLWAGHYGYTF	TGTGCCAGCAGCTTGTGGGCGGGACACTATGGCTACACCTTC
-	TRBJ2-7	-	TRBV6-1	CASLKSAGLTYEQYF	TGTGCCAGCCTAAAAAGTGCTGGGCTGACCTACGAGCAGTACTTC
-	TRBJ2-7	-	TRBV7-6	CASSPGGTYEQYF	TGTGCCAGCAGCCCAGGCGGGACCTACGAGCAGTACTTC
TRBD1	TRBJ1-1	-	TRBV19	CASSTWTGKAEAFF	TGTGCCAGTAGTACCTGGACAGGGAAGGCTGAAGCTTTCTTT
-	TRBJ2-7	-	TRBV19	CASSSSYEQYF	TGTGCCAGTAGCTCGTCTTACGAGCAGTACTTC
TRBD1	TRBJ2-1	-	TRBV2	CASSIHHRDRVINEQFF	TGTGCCAGCAGCATCCACCACCGGGACAGGGTCATCAATGAGCAGTTCTTC
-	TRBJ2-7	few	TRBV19	CASSPWASSTYEQYF	TGTGCCAGTAGTCCTTGGGCCAGTTCTACCTACGAGCAGTACTTC
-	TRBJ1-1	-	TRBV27	CASSTVNTEAFF	TGTGCCAGCTCGACTGTGAACACTGAAGCTTTCTTT
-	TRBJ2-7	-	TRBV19	CASSMRAGSEQYF	TGTGCCAGTAGTATGAGGGCTGGGAGCGAGCAGTACTTC
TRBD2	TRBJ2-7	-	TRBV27	CASSTQLATSSYEQYF	TGTGCCAGCAGTACCCAACTAGCGACCAGCTCCTACGAGCAGTACTTC
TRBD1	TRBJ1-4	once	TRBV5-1	CASSLGTGGGNEKLFF	TGCGCCAGCAGCTTGGGGACAGGGGGCGGGAATGAAAAACTGTTTTTT
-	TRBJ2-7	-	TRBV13	CASSFRQLSYEQYF	TGTGCCAGCAGCTTCCGACAGCTGTCCTACGAGCAGTACTTC
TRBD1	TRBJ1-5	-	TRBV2	CASGDRVSNQPQHF	TGTGCCAGCGGGGACAGGGTTAGCAATCAGCCCCAGCATTTT
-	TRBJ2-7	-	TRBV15	CATSQGNRYEQYF	TGTGCCACCAGCCAGGGCAACCGCTACGAGCAGTACTTC
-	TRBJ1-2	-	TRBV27	CASRSGWGDYGYTF	TGTGCCAGCAGGTCAGGGTGGGGGGACTATGGCTACACCTTC
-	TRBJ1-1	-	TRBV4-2	CASSHPRAADHLNTEAFF	TGTGCCAGCAGCCACCCGAGGGCGGCCGACCACCTGAACACTGAAGCTTTCTTT
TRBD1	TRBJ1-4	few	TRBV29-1	CSASLGQVNEKLFF	TGCAGCGCTAGCCTGGGACAGGTTAATGAAAAACTGTTTTTT
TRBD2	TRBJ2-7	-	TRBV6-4	CASFPSLTSSHEQYF	TGTGCCAGCTTCCCCTCCCTGACTAGCTCCCACGAGCAGTACTTC
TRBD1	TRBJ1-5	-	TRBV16	CASSYYRGGNQPQHF	TGTGCCAGCAGCTATTACAGGGGAGGCAATCAGCCCCAGCATTTT
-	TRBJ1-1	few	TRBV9	CASSGPRQEAFF	TGTGCCAGCAGCGGTCCAAGACAGGAAGCTTTCTTT